The 28 T cell receptor beta chains listed next were all sequenced from one sample in a study of blood T cell repertoires in COVID-19. The protocol was immunoSEQ multiplex PCR, while the TCRdb copy is restricted to in-frame clones and leaves out a portion. The table shows 90,000 to 150,000 clones, with roughly 87% occurring only once. The specimen was peripheral blood. The receptors stem from a man older than 75 with acute or convalescent COVID-19.

This clone was seen a few times. The rearrangement links TRBV27 to TRBJ2-3, with TRBD2 identical over 12 bases. V lost 10 bases, J lost 1 base, and 12 bases stayed unmatched. CDR1 is MNHEY, CDR2 SMNVEV, per germline (reference sequence). This CDR3 is 17 amino acids long. CDR3 protein: CANQRGRLAGGTDTQYF. CDR3 sequence (DNA): TGTGCCAACCAACGGGGCCGACTAGCGGGAGGCACAGATACGCAGTATTTT.

The rearrangement links TRBV15 to TRBJ1-1; TRBD1 matches 10 bases. V shed 6 bases and J 3 bases; nucleotides not matched to a gene: 10. Germline-derived CDR1 and CDR2 are LNHNV and YYDKDF (reference sequence). The CDR3 contains 16 residues. The CDR3 region has the DNA TGTGCCACCAGTCCCTGGACAGGGGGATTTGACACTGAAGCTTTCTTT. As protein: CATSPWTGGFDTEAFF.

Of note for this clone: The same CDR3 arises from other DNA sequences in this sample as well. The V call is TRBV27, the J call TRBJ2-7, with 7 bases matching TRBD2. The V segment lost 6 bases and the J segment 3 bases; nucleotides outside the gene matches: 14. The CDR3 runs to 16 residues. Germline V gene lookup returns CDR1 MNHEY and CDR2 SMNVEV (reference sequence). The CDR3 nucleotides read TGTGCCAGCAGCTCCCCTCGGGGAGCGGGACTCTACGAGCAGTACTTC. It is translated as CASSSPRGAGLYEQYF.

This rearrangement joins TRBV5-8 to TRBJ2-7; perhaps TRBD1 as D (5 bases). V lost 2 bases and J lost 4, with 10 bases in between. The germline V gene encodes CDR1 SGHTS and CDR2 YDEGEE. The CDR3 loop spans 13 amino acids. The CDR3 DNA is TGTGCCAGCAGCTTTACAGGCGCGTACGAGCAGTACTTC. Amino acid sequence: CASSFTGAYEQYF. The full variable domain, its missing parts supplied by reference TRBV5-8 and TRBJ2-7, is EAGVTQSPTHLIKTRGQQATLRCSPISGHTSVYWYQQALGLGLQFLLWYDEGEERNRGNFPPRFSGRQFPNYSSELNVNALELEDSALYLCASSFTGAYEQYFGPGTRLTVT.

Only one count was recorded for this clone. The chain uses TRBV18 and TRBJ1-3, with TRBD1 matching 7 bases. Germline V gives CDR1 KGHSH, CDR2 LQKENI. The CDR3 extends over 16 amino acids. With 5 bases clipped from V and 3 bases from J, the junction kept 10 bases outside the gene matches. CDR3 sequence reads: CASSSTTGTLGNTIYF. In nucleotides, the CDR3 is TGTGCCAGCTCATCTACGACAGGGACTCTTGGAAACACCATATATTTT.

The chain carries TRBV6-5 and TRBJ1-6; no clear D gene. The CDR3 consists of 16 residues. Germline values: CDR1 MNHEY, CDR2 SVGAGI. V lost 0 bases and J 6 bases, leaving 12 bases between the germline ends. The CDR3 DNA follows: TGTGCCAGCAGTTACTCGAGTGCGGGCGCTAATTCACCCCTCCACTTT. It codes for CASSYSSAGANSPLHF.

In the case of this clone: The sample has other DNA sequences that encode this CDR3 too. The chain is built from TRBV18 and TRBJ2-7, with D tentatively TRBD2 (5 bases). The germline gives CDR1 KGHSH, CDR2 LQKENI. Trimming removed 3 bases at V and 0 bases at J, with 9 bases between. The CDR3 has 14 residues. CDR3 sequence reads: CASSPGGRSYEQYF. The CDR3 bases are TGTGCCAGCTCACCGGGCGGGCGCTCCTACGAGCAGTACTTC.

The rearrangement links TRBV5-5 to TRBJ2-6; D might be TRBD1 (6 bases). The germline gives CDR1 SGHKS, CDR2 YYEKEE (reference sequence). The CDR3 consists of 15 residues. Trimming removed 4 bases from V and 1 base from J, with 9 bases in between. The CDR3 DNA reads TGTGCCAGCAGCCGTGACAGGTCTGGGGCCAACGTCCTGACTTTC. Translating it yields CASSRDRSGANVLTF. Using reference TRBV5-5 and TRBJ2-6 for the parts outside the CDR3, the full variable domain is DAGVTQSPTHLIKTRGQQVTLRCSPISGHKSVSWYQQVLGQGPQFIFQYYEKEERGRGNFPDRFSARQFPNYSSELNVNALLLGDSALYLCASSRDRSGANVLTFGAGSRLTVL.

CDR3 region: CASSAFEDIAKNIQYF. DNA for the CDR3: TGCGCCAGCAGTGCATTCGAGGACATAGCCAAAAACATTCAGTACTTC. This chain uses TRBV10-1 with TRBJ2-4, with D possibly TRBD1 on 5 matching bases. The ends were cut back, 4 bases at V and 0 bases at J, with 13 bases in the middle. The germline CDR1 and CDR2 sequences are WNHNN and SYGVQD (reference sequence). This CDR3 has 16 amino acids.

This clone is a singleton in its sample. CDR3 sequence (DNA): TGTGCCAGCTCACCGCATAGAGCCCAAGAGACCCAGTACTTC. This gives the protein CASSPHRAQETQYF. This chain joins TRBV18 and TRBJ2-5; D ambiguous. Germline CDR1 is KGHSH and CDR2 is LQKENI. V was clipped by 3 bases and J by 1 base, with 9 bases between them. This CDR3 spans 14 amino acids.

The chain is built from TRBV12-3 or TRBV12-4 and TRBJ1-1; TRBD1 agrees at 8 bases. There are 10 residues in the CDR3. V was pared by 6 bases and J by 13 bases, with 4 bases of the junction left unmatched. Here the CDR3 DNA reads TGTGCCAGCAGACAGGGGGATGTTTTCTTT. It codes for CASRQGDVFF.

The chain carries TRBV23-1 and TRBJ1-5, with 8 positions matching TRBD1. TRBV23-1 qualifies as an ORF whose function is uncertain. This CDR3 is built from 16 residues. With V trimmed by 9 bases and J by 8 bases, 18 bases remained unmatched. The CDR3 is CARVLDRGHSIKPQHF. CDR3 coding DNA: TGCGCCAGAGTTCTTGACAGGGGACATAGTATCAAGCCCCAGCATTTT.

J is TRBJ2-5 and V is TRBV5-1; TRBD2 aligns across 9 bases. Germline lookup yields CDR1 SGHRS and CDR2 YFSETQ. This CDR3 region has 15 residues. V dropped 0 bases and J dropped 2; count of bases not matched to a gene: 2. CDR3 bases: TGCGCCAGCAGCTTGGGTAGCGGGGGACAAGAGACCCAGTACTTC. Residues: CASSLGSGGQETQYF.

The chain is built from TRBV28 and TRBJ2-5, with 10 positions matching TRBD2. V gave up 7 bases and J gave up 2 bases; unmatched junction bases: 7. The CDR3 length is 15 residues. CDR1 and CDR2 (germline): MDHEN, SYDVKM. The DNA for the CDR3 is TGTGCCAGCAAAACTAGCGGGAAACGGCAAGAGACCCAGTACTTC. Translated, it gives CASKTSGKRQETQYF.

V and J are TRBV28 and TRBJ2-7; no clear D. Germline V gives CDR1 MDHEN, CDR2 SYDVKM. The length of the CDR3 is 14 residues. V lost 3 bases to trimming and J lost 3 bases, with 12 bases between them. CDR3 region: CASSFLLRSYEQYF. In nucleotides, the CDR3 is TGTGCCAGCAGTTTTTTATTGCGGAGCTACGAGCAGTACTTC.

The chain is built from TRBV5-4 and TRBJ2-7; the D gene is possibly TRBD2 (5 bases). Germline V gene lookup returns CDR1 SGHNT and CDR2 YYREEE (reference sequence). V was pared by 0 bases and J by 2 bases, with 12 bases between. The CDR3 has 15 residues. The CDR3 DNA follows: TGTGCCAGCAGCTTGGCTGGCAGCGGAACCTACGAGCAGTACTTC. Its translation is CASSLAGSGTYEQYF.

The chain joins TRBV15 to TRBJ1-3, with D hard to call. V lost 6 bases, J lost 1 base, and 13 bases lay in between. The CDR3 extends over 15 amino acids. CDR1 is LNHNV, CDR2 YYDKDF, per germline (reference sequence). The CDR3 sequence is CATSRDLGSGNTIYF. CDR3 nucleotides: TGTGCCACCAGTCGGGATCTTGGGTCTGGAAACACCATATATTTT.

The V call is TRBV28, the J call TRBJ1-2; TRBD1 might be the D (6 bases). Germline CDR1 MDHEN, CDR2 SYDVKM. Trimming shortened V by 4 bases and J by 0 bases, and 12 bases separated the two germline ends. The CDR3 consists of 15 residues. CDR3 nucleotides: TGTGCCAGCAGTTCCGACAGGTACTCTAACTATGGCTACACCTTC. The encoded protein is CASSSDRYSNYGYTF.

V gene TRBV7-9 combines with J gene TRBJ2-7, with 8 bases aligning to TRBD1. Germline loops: CDR1 SEHNR, CDR2 FQNEAQ (reference sequence). With V trimmed by 5 bases and J by 0 bases, 12 bases remained unmatched. This CDR3 contains 17 residues. The CDR3 nucleotides read TGTGCCAGCAGCCTAACGCCCCGGGACAGGAGCTCCTACGAGCAGTACTTC. Protein: CASSLTPRDRSSYEQYF. Supplemented by reference TRBV7-9 and TRBJ2-7, the full variable domain reads DTGVSQNPRHKITKRGQNVTFRCDPISEHNRLYWYRQTLGQGPEFLTYFQNEAQLEKSRLLSDRFSAERPKGSFSTLEIQRTEQGDSAMYLCASSLTPRDRSSYEQYFGPGTRLTVT.

The V call is TRBV30, the J call TRBJ1-5; 7 bases match TRBD1. Germline V gives CDR1 GTSNPN, CDR2 SVGIG (reference sequence). The CDR3 is made up of 13 amino acids. V shed 3 bases, J shed 5 bases, and the junction held 4 bases outside the gene matches. The CDR3 DNA is TGTGCCTGGAGCCTGCAGGGGGATCAGCCCCAGCATTTT. Translated, it gives CAWSLQGDQPQHF.

The rearrangement links TRBV5-1 to TRBJ2-5; 8 bases are a match to TRBD2. The CDR3 runs 13 residues. The V segment lost 4 bases and the J segment 12 bases; nucleotides outside the gene matches: 11. Per germline, CDR1 SGHRS and CDR2 YFSETQ. The CDR3 sequence: CASSLPMGLVEYF. The CDR3 DNA reads TGCGCCAGCAGCCTGCCCATGGGACTAGTGGAGTACTTC.

The DNA of the CDR3 is TGTGCCAGTAGTTTTTCCGGGACAGGATGGGAAAAACTGTTTTTT. It encodes CASSFSGTGWEKLFF. The chain is built from TRBV19 and TRBJ1-4, with TRBD1 matching 8 bases. This CDR3 has 15 amino acids. Germline V gene data show CDR1 as LNHDA and CDR2 as SQIVND (reference sequence). The trim removed 5 bases at V and 8 bases at J, leaving 10 bases unmatched.

The CDR3 region has the DNA TGTGCCAGCAGGGGACAGGGCCCCTACGAGCAGTACTTC. It yields the protein CASRGQGPYEQYF. The V gene is TRBV28, the J gene TRBJ2-7; 9 bases are shared with TRBD1. The CDR3 consists of 13 residues. Germline CDR1 and CDR2: MDHEN and SYDVKM. Trimming took 6 bases from V and 2 from J; bases not matched to a gene: 2.

This clone was seen only a few times. CDR3 in amino acids: CASSIDLTGAPGAFF. Written as DNA, the CDR3 is TGTGCCAGTAGTATAGATTTAACAGGGGCTCCGGGCGCTTTCTTT. V usage is TRBV19 and J usage is TRBJ1-1; TRBD1 matches at 7 bases. This CDR3 region has 15 residues. V shed 0 bases and J 11 bases; nucleotides not matched to a gene: 12. In germline, CDR1 is LNHDA, CDR2 SQIVND (reference sequence).

V is TRBV1 and J is TRBJ1-6; the table's D call of TRBD1 was not tested on the DNA. TRBV1 is flagged as a pseudogene. The CDR3 is 16 amino acids. The CDR3 DNA reads TGCACCAGCAGCCGAAGATCTGGGGCGCGTAATTCACCCCTCCACTTT. This encodes CTSSRRSGARNSPLHF.

The rearrangement joins TRBV28 to TRBJ2-6; 7 bases agree with TRBD2. The CDR3 spans 14 residues. The V segment lost 2 bases and the J segment 12 bases; nucleotides outside the gene matches: 7. Germline V gene data show CDR1 as MDHEN and CDR2 as SYDVKM. The CDR3 protein is CASSLRGRVSVLTF. The CDR3 coding sequence is TGTGCCAGCAGTTTACGGGGGAGGGTAAGCGTCCTGACTTTC.

The genes are TRBV7-2 and TRBJ1-6; tentative D call: TRBD1 (5 bases). The CDR3 totals 18 residues. Trimming removed 1 base at V and 7 bases at J, with 20 bases between. Per germline, CDR1 SGHTA and CDR2 FQGNSA. In nucleotides, the CDR3 is TGTGCCAGCAGCTTAGGCGTGGGCAGGGCCCCCCTAAATTCACCCCTCCACTTT. It yields the protein CASSLGVGRAPLNSPLHF.

The rearrangement links TRBV19 to TRBJ1-5; 9 positions match TRBD1. J lost 0 bases, V lost 6 bases, and 15 bases had no gene match. CDR3 length equals 19 residues. From germline, CDR1 is LNHDA and CDR2 SQIVND (reference sequence). CDR3 in amino acids: CASRPTGTGTAYSNQPQHF. The CDR3 DNA follows: TGTGCCAGTAGGCCAACCGGGACAGGGACTGCTTATAGCAATCAGCCCCAGCATTTT.